Sequencing of this T cell receptor beta chain was carried out in a study of somatic mutations in cytotoxic T cells in rheumatoid arthritis (dated by TCRdb to the late 2010s). At the level of the whole study: Patient peripheral blood (around 30 ml EDTA) was drawn right after diagnosis and before any treatment started. Sorted V beta1+ cells also underwent TCRB sequencing, and some V beta antibody-stained T-cell populations were flow-sorted at nearly 100% purity on a FACSAria II or Sony SH800. To characterize clonality, the study used TCRB deep sequencing while asking whether somatic mutations are carried by expanded CD8+ T-cell clones in newly diagnosed, untreated rheumatoid arthritis. For about 60 rheumatoid arthritis patients and roughly 22 healthy controls, TCRB deep sequencing was carried out. Patient and control groups had essentially identical median ages.

This clone is judged medium-sized (0.01 to 0.1%). Its specific antigen is unknown. No clone much larger than this one lies a single base away; base qualities are absent. Genomic DNA underwent TCRB CDR3 sequencing using the immunoSEQ assay. From the authors' description of their analysis: When patient CD8+ clones exceeding 1% were checked against published virus-specific TCRB sequences, only a few matched. Only productive TCRB rearrangements were included in the analyses. Clonality was calculated as a Shannon entropy-based productive clonality index, and a clone was defined by a unique TCRB CDR3 sequence. Repertoire overlap for a pair of samples was computed from each clone's template counts relative to total templates per sample. V-gene usage measured by flow cytometry correlated with TCRB sequencing V-gene usage, with a Spearman r of 0.6 to 0.75. As stored in TCRdb, this immuneACCESS dataset retains in-frame rearrangements with V and J assigned. A fraction of the clones does not appear; measured against another copy, unresolved V genes explain less than half of the discrepancy, and the remainder lacks a known reason. The V and J calls and clone size were taken over from that table, and D and trimming were inferred from the DNA. This sample holds roughly 32,000 clones; 82% were observed only once. The ten largest clones add up to just under 8.5% of the sample.

Study-wide conclusions, independent of this receptor: The expanded CD8+ clones had unknown antigen targets, and not appearing in virus-specific databases did not rule out that they were virus-specific. Healthy controls showed no age-related increase in CD8+ clonality, whereas patients did (Spearman r ~ 0.5). CD8+ T-cell clonality did not differ significantly between rheumatoid arthritis patients and age-matched healthy controls. The finding that TRBV07 was slightly underrepresented in patients was left unadjusted for multiple comparisons. Several identical CD8+ TCRB sequences were found in both blood and synovial fluid, and in about an eighth of the roughly 65 patients the largest CD8+ clone exceeded 20% of CD8+ cells.

CD4+ and CD8+ cells were isolated by positive magnetic bead selection on an AutoMACS, and purity was checked by flow cytometry. Initial screening for clonal expansions relied on flow cytometry with a TCR V beta antibody panel, after which sorted CD8+ fractions underwent TCRB deep sequencing for characterization. Peripheral blood mononuclear cells were isolated by Ficoll-Paque PLUS density gradient separation. DNA was extracted from CD4-enriched, CD8-enriched or PBMC samples with Nucleospin Tissue or Tissue XS kits and quantified with a Qubit 2.0 fluorometer. Per the germline V gene, SQVTM is the CDR1 and ANQGSEA is the CDR2. V trim: 3 bases; J trim: 2 bases; unmatched bases: 6. The CDR3 starts with the cysteine, ends with the phenylalanine, and has 15 residues. The read is trimmed to its CDR3 DNA, 45 bases read in frame from base 1.

The rearrangement joined TRBV29-1 to TRBJ2-1; 8 bases in the middle match TRBD2. Source material: CD8+ T cells sorted from blood. The receptor comes from an adult with rheumatoid arthritis. CDR3 region: CSVDGLAGPYNEQFF. The base sequence is TGCAGCGTTGATGGGCTAGCGGGCCCCTACAATGAGCAGTTCTTC.